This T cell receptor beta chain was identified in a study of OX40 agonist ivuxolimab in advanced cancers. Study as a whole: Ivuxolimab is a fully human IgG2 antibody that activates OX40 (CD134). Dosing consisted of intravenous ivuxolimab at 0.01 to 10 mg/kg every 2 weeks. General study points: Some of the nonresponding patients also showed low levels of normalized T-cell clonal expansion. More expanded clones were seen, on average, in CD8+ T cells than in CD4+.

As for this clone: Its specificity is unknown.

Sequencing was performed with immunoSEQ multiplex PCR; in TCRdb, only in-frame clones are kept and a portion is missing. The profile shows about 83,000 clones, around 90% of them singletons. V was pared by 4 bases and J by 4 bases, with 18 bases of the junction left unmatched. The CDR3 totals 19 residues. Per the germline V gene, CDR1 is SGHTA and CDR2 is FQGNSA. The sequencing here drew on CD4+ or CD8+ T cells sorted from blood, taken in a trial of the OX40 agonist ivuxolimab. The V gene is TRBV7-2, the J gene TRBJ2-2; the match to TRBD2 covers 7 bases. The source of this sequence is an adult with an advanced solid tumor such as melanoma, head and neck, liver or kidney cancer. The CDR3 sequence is CASSWGLASGYKRTGELFF. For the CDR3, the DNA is TGTGCCAGCAGCTGGGGTCTGGCTAGCGGCTACAAACGCACCGGGGAGCTGTTTTTT.